Here is one T cell receptor beta chain with its context. Its antigen is still unknown. With V trimmed by 5 bases and J by 4 bases, 7 bases remained unmatched. CDR1 is MNHEY and CDR2 is SMNVEV in the germline V gene (reference sequence). This CDR3 is 17 amino acids long. TCRdb's table, derived via immunoSEQ multiplex PCR, lists solely in-frame clones and lacks some. The sample shows about 54,000 clones, around 90% of them seen only once. The data derive from a study of T cell responses to AZD1222 COVID-19 vaccine. Study-wide points: The repertoires were collected only after the peak T cell response. It was only 6 or 7 AZD1222 recipients who were seropositive at baseline.

Pooled together were second doses at about 4 or about 12 weeks. The V gene is TRBV27, the J gene TRBJ2-1; 14 bases line up with TRBD2. The material was peripheral blood, obtained 28 days after the second AZD1222 dose. This receptor was obtained from an adult who received the AZD1222 COVID-19 vaccine. The CDR3, as DNA: TGTGCCAGCAGTCAATGGGGACTAGCGGGAGAGTACAATGAGCAGTTCTTC. This translates into CASSQWGLAGEYNEQFF.